This TCR beta chain was identified during a study of blood T cell repertoires in COVID-19 (dated by TCRdb to the early 2020s). In terms of the full investigation: Samples from collaborators originated in the United States, Italy and Spain and spanned both the acute and convalescent phases of COVID-19. The prospective study material was composed of cDNA or gDNA derived from T cells, B-cell-depleted T cells, or PBMCs. Deeply sampled blood TCRbeta repertoires from subjects exposed to, actively infected with, or recovered from COVID-19 were included in the dataset. The repertoires were released in a freely available public database intended as a resource for research on the immune response to SARS-CoV-2. The samples were drawn from two sources: the first 160 participants of the ongoing ImmuneRACE study, and fewer than 1,500 subjects contributed by 6 global collaborators. The sample metadata nearly always contained a de-identified subject ID, COVID-19 status, age in years and sex. Where available, HLA class I and class II types were taken from metadata supplied by the sample provider and were not determined by assay-based typing. General conclusions and limits of the study: The quantity of clinical and demographic metadata differed by source and by participant and was supplied without curation.

Details on this clone: Its antigen remains undetermined. No base qualities exist here, and no much larger clone lies one base off it.

TCRbeta CDR3 regions were amplified from genomic DNA by means of the immunoSEQ Assay, a bias-controlled multiplex PCR. The original pipeline was this. Nucleated cell counts per sample were estimated from amplification of reference gene primers within the assay. To quantify the absolute abundance of each unique TCRbeta CDR3 rearrangement, sequence reads were collapsed and filtered. For each sample, productive Simpson clonality was calculated as the square root of Simpson's diversity index across productive rearrangements. TCRdb limited this immuneACCESS table to in-frame rearrangements with V and J called. A share of clones is missing; checked studies link under half to unresolved V genes, and the rest is unexplained. Clone size and the V and J calls come from that table; the DNA yielded D and trimming. The sample records some 180,000 clones, around nine tenths of which are singletons. The ten largest clones take up about 22% of the sample.

Collaborating institutions collected whole blood in K2EDTA tubes following their own protocols. For TCRbeta analysis, collaborator samples were shipped as frozen whole blood, as isolated PBMCs, or as DNA extracted from either sample type. Between the V and J ends, shortened by 5 bases and 7 bases respectively, the junction contains 20 bases. CDR1 and CDR2 were assigned from the germline V gene (reference sequence) as LNHDA and SQIVND. The CDR3 covers 15 residues, taking in both the cysteine and the phenylalanine. The entry retains the CDR3 DNA only, 45 bases that are in frame from base 1. The source is a man aged 55 to 70 with active or convalescent COVID-19. Sequencing input: peripheral blood. The chain joins TRBV19 to TRBJ1-2; a tentative D call is TRBD1 (6 bases match). The encoded CDR3 is CASSSGAQARGGYTF. The nucleotide sequence reads as follows: TGTGCCAGTAGTTCCGGAGCACAGGCCAGGGGTGGCTACACCTTC.